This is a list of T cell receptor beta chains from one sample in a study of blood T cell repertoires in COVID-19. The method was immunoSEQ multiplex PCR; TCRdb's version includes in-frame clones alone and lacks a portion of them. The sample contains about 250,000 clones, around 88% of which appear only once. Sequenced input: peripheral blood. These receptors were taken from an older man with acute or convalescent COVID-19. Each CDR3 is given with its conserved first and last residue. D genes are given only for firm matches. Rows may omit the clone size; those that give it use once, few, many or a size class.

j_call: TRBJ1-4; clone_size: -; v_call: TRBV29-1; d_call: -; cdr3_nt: TGCAGCGTTGATGCACAGGGAAGTGAAAAACTGTTTTTT; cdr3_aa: CSVDAQGSEKLFF
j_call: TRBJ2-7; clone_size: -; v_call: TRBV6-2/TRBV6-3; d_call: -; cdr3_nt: TGTGCCAGCAGTTACGCAGGGACTTTGCGCGCTTACGAGCAGTACTTC; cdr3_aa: CASSYAGTLRAYEQYF
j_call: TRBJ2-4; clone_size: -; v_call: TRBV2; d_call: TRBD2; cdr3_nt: TGTGCCAGCCGACTAGCGGGGTTGGGAGACATTCAGTACTTC; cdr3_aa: CASRLAGLGDIQYF
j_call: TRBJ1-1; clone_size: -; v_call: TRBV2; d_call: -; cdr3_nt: TGTGCCAGCCACCCTCCTTACATGAACACTGAAGCTTTCTTT; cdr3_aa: CASHPPYMNTEAFF
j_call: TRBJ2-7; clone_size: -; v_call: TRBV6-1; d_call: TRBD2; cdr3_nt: TGTGCCAGCAGTGAAGGAAGACTAGCGGGGGGGCCATTCCCCTACGAGCAGTACTTC; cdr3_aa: CASSEGRLAGGPFPYEQYF
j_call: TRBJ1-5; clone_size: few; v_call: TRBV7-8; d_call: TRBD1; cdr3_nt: TGTGCCAGCAGCTCATTGACAGGGTCTATGCCCCAGCATTTT; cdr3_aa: CASSSLTGSMPQHF
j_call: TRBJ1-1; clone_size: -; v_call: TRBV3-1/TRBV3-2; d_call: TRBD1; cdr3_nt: TGTGCCAGCAGCCCAGCCGTCCCGGGACAGGTCGTGGGGGGGACTGAAGCTTTCTTT; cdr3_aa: CASSPAVPGQVVGGTEAFF
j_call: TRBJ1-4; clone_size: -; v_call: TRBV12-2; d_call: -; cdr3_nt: TGTGCAAGTCGCCCGAGAACAGGGGCCGTAAATGAAAAACTGTTTTTT; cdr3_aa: CASRPRTGAVNEKLFF
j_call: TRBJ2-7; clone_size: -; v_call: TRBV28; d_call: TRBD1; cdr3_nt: TGTGCCAGCAGGCGACAGGGGCCTTTTTACGAGCAGTACTTC; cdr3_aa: CASRRQGPFYEQYF
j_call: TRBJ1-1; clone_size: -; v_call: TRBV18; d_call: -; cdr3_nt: TGTGCCAGCTCGGAACAGGGCTGGGGCACTGAAGCTTTCTTT; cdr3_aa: CASSEQGWGTEAFF
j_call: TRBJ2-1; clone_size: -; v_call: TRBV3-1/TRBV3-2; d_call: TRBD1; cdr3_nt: TGTGCCAGCACCGCCGGGACAGGGGGCGAAGATGAGCAGTTCTTC; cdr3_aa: CASTAGTGGEDEQFF
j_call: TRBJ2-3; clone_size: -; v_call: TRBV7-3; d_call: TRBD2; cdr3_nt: TGTGCCAGCAGCTTAGGGGGTAGCGGGAGTTGGGCGGTGTATTTT; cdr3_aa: CASSLGGSGSWAVYF
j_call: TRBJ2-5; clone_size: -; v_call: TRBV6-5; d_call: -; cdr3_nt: TGTGCCAGCAAGATCGCAGGGATTGGGGAGACCCAGTACTTC; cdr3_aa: CASKIAGIGETQYF
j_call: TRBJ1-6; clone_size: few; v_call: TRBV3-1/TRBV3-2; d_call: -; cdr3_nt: TGTGCCAGCAGCCAAGCAGCGGGGACGGGCTCACCCCTCCACTTT; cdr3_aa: CASSQAAGTGSPLHF
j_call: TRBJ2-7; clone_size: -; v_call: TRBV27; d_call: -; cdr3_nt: TGTGCCAGCAGTTTAGGCCTAGCAATCGAGCAGTACTTC; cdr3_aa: CASSLGLAIEQYF
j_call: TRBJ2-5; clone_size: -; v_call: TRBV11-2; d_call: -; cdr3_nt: TGTGCCAGCAGCATCCTCGAGGGAAACATTCAAGAGACCCAGTACTTC; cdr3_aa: CASSILEGNIQETQYF
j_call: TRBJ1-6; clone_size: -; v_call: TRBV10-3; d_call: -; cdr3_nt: TGTGCCATCAGTGAGGACAGTTATAATTCACCCCTCCACTTT; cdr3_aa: CAISEDSYNSPLHF
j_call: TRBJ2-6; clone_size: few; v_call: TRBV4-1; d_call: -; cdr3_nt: TGCGCCAGCAGCCAACGTCGGGGCTCTGGGGCCAACGTCCTGACTTTC; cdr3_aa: CASSQRRGSGANVLTF
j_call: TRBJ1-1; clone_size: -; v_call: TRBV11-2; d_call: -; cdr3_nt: TGTGCCAGCAGCCTTTGGGGAGGAGAAGCTTTCTTT; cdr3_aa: CASSLWGGEAFF
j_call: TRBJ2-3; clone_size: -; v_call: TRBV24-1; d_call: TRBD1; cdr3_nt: TGTGCCACCAGTGAGCGACAGGGGGTGGATACGCAGTATTTT; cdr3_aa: CATSERQGVDTQYF
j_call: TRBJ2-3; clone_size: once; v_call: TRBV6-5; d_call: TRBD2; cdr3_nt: TGTGCCAGCATTCCTAGCGGGGGCACAGATACGCAGTATTTT; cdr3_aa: CASIPSGGTDTQYF
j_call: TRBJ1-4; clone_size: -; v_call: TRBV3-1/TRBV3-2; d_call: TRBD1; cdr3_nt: TGTGCCAGCAGCCGGGCAGGGGGCGAAAAACTGTTTTTT; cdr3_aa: CASSRAGGEKLFF
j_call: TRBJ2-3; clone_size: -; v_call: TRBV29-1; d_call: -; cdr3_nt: TGCAGCGTTCCCACCGGGGATACGCAGTATTTT; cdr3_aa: CSVPTGDTQYF
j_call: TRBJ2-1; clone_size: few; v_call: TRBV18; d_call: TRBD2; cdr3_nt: TGTGCCAGCTCACCGGCTAGCGGTTATTATTCCTACAATGAGCAGTTCTTC; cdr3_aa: CASSPASGYYSYNEQFF
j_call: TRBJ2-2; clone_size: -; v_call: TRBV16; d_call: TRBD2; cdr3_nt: TGTGCCAGCAGCCAATCGGGCGGGAGGCTGGATACCGGGGAGCTGTTTTTT; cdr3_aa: CASSQSGGRLDTGELFF
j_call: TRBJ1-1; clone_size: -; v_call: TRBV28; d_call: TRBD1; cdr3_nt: TGTGCCACACTTTCCCAGGGGGCAGGAGAGACTGAAGCTTTCTTT; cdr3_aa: CATLSQGAGETEAFF
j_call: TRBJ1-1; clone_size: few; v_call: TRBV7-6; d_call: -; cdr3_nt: TGTGCCAGCAGCTTAGTAGGAGTAGAAAACACTGAAGCTTTCTTT; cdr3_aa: CASSLVGVENTEAFF
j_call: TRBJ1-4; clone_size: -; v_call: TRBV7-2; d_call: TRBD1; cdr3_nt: TGTGCCAGCAGCCCCGACAGGGGGAATGAAAAACTGTTTTTT; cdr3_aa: CASSPDRGNEKLFF
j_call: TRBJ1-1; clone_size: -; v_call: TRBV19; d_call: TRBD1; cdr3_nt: TGTGCCAGTACCCCGGGACAGGGGGCATGGAACACTGAAGCTTTCTTT; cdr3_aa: CASTPGQGAWNTEAFF
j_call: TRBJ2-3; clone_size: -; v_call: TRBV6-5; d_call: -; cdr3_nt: TGTGCCAGCAAGGAGGGTCCCCCCACAGATACGCAGTATTTT; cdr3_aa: CASKEGPPTDTQYF
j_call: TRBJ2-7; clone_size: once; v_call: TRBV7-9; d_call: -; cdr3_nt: TGTGCCAGCAGCTTAGCGGGGGGGCCCTCCTACGAGCAGTACTTC; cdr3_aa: CASSLAGGPSYEQYF
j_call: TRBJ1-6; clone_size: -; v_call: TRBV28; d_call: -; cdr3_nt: TGTGCCAGCAGTCTCCGGGACTTCTATAATTCACCCCTCCACTTT; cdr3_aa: CASSLRDFYNSPLHF
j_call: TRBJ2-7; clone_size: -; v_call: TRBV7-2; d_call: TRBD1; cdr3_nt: TGTGCCAGCAGCTTTTCAGGGGGCCTCTCCGAGCAGTACTTC; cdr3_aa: CASSFSGGLSEQYF
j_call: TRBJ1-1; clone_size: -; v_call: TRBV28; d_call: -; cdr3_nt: TGTGCCAGCAGTTTACTCACAGGGTTGGTTTTCTTT; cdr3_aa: CASSLLTGLVFF
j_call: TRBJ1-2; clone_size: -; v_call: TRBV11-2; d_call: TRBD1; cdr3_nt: TGTGCCAGCAGCACCCCCGGACAGGCATTTGGCTACACCTTC; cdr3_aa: CASSTPGQAFGYTF
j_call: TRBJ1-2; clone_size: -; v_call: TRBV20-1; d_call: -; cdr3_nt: TGCAGTGCTAGTTCCGGGATTAACTATGGCTACACCTTC; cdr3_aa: CSASSGINYGYTF
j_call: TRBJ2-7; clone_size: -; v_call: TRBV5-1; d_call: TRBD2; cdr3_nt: TGCGCCAGCAGCTTGGTCGCTAGCGGGGCCTCCTACGAGCAGTACTTC; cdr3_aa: CASSLVASGASYEQYF
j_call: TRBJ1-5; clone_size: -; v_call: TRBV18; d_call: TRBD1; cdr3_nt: TGTGCCAGCTCACCTTACGGGACAGGGGTTATACCCCAGCATTTT; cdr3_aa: CASSPYGTGVIPQHF
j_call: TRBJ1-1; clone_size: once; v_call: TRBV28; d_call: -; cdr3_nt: TGTGCCAGCAGTTTCGTTCCCTCTGAAGCTTTCTTT; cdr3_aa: CASSFVPSEAFF
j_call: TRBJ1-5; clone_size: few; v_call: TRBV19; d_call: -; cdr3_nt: TGTGCCAGTAGTGCGAAGAGCAATCAGCCCCAGCATTTT; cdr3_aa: CASSAKSNQPQHF
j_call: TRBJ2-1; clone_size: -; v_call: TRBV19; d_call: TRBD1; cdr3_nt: TGTGCCAGTAGTATCCGGACAGGGAACCATGAGCAGTTCTTC; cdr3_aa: CASSIRTGNHEQFF